This T cell receptor beta chain was captured by sequencing in a study of blood T cell repertoires in COVID-19. Study in general: Acute and convalescent COVID-19 samples came from the United States, Italy and Spain.

Assay used: immunoSEQ multiplex PCR; TCRdb lists only in-frame clones, some missing. The sample has approximately 250,000 clones; about nine tenths are singletons. The TCR sequence derives from a woman between 35 and 50 years old with acute COVID-19. The sequenced sample was PBMCs or T cells enriched from blood (not recorded which).

The CDR3 nucleotides are TGCAGCGTTGGAGACCCTACGGGTACCACCACAGATACGCAGTATTTT. This gives the protein CSVGDPTGTTTDTQYF. The gene calls are TRBV29-1 and TRBJ2-3; D gene uncertain. The CDR3 covers 16 residues. The germline gives CDR1 SQVTM, CDR2 ANQGSEA. The V end lost 4 bases, the J end lost 2 bases, and 19 bases lay between the germline ends.